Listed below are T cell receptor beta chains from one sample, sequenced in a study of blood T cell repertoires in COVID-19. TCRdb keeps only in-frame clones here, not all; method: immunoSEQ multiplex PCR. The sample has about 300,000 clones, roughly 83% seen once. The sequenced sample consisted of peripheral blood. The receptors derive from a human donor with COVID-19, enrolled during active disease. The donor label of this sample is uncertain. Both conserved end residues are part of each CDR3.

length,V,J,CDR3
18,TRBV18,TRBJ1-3,CASSRGQGDAASGNTIYF
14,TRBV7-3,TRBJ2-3,CASSLYAGRDTQYF
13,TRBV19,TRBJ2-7,CASSIQGSYEQYF
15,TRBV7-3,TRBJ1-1,CASSAGQGMNTEAFF
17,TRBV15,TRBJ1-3,CATSRDSGVGTGNTIYF
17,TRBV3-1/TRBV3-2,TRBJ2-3,CASSQRLSGGGADTQYF
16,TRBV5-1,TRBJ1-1,CASKVGTGVVGTEAFF
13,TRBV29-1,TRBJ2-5,CSVWGSANGPQYF
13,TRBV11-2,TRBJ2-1,CASSYRGPNEQFF
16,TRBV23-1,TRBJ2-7,CASSHQDREPSYEQYF
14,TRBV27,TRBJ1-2,CASSLVPGLNGYTF
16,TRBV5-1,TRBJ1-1,CASSISGQAKKTEAFF
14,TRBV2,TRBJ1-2,CASSLTGTGHGYTF
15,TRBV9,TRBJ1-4,CASSSGGLANEKLFF
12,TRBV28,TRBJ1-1,CASSFREAKAFF
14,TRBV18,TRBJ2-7,CASSPPGGSYEQYF
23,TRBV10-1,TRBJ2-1,CASSARGPCPGQDEGVQFCEQFF
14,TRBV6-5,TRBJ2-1,CASRGLAGELEQFF
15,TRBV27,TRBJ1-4,CASSPAGTVNEKLFF
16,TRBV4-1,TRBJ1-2,CASSQAGGWQNYGYTF
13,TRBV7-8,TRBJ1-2,CASSFTADYGYTF
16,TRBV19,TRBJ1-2,CASSIGGGNPTYGYTF
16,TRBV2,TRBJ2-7,CASSEATPSPRDEQYF
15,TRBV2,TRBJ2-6,CASNYRYSGANVLTF
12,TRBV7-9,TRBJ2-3,CASSSGGVTQYF
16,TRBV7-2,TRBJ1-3,CASSSPRSGTGNTIYF
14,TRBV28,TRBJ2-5,CASSPRNREETQYF
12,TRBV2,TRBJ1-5,CASSTGNQPQHF
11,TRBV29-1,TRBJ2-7,CSVQREASQYF